Below are 23 T cell receptor beta chains sequenced from a single sample in a study of shared clonotypes between healthy human individuals (dated by TCRdb to the early 2020s). CD8 naive samples consisted of CD45RO-negative cells that were positively selected for CCR7, yielding a CD45RA+CCR7+ population without TemRA cells. Receptor amplification or capture employed the immunoSEQ multiplex PCR assay. Drawn from immuneACCESS, this table holds only the in-frame rearrangements with V and J called that TCRdb kept. Clones are partly lost; checked studies trace under half to an unresolved V gene and leave the rest unexplained. Counted in this sample were roughly 850,000 clones; roughly 96% of them appeared once. The ten largest clones add up to less than 0.25% of the sample. Material: naive CD8+ T cells sorted from blood. Taken with the paper, the label for cell subset or site translates to: CD45RA+CCR7+. Receptors originate from a young man in good health.

The gene calls are TRBV5-6 and TRBJ1-5; tentative D call: TRBD1 (5 bases). The germline V gene encodes CDR1 SGHDT and CDR2 YYEEEE. CDR3 length: 14 residues. Trimming shortened V by 3 bases and J by 2 bases, and 9 bases separated the two germline ends. The CDR3 DNA follows: TGTGCCAGCAGCTCGATGACAGGCAATCAGCCCCAGCATTTT. Its protein is CASSSMTGNQPQHF.

The chain uses TRBV11-2 and TRBJ2-7, with 9 bases fitting TRBD1. The CDR3 is 15 amino acids. J gave up 6 bases and V 3 bases, and 9 bases lay outside the gene matches. Germline loops: CDR1 SGHAT, CDR2 FQNNGV. The DNA for the CDR3 is TGTGCCAGCAGCTTGGGGACAGGGTTCATCGGCGAGCAGTACTTC. Its protein product is CASSLGTGFIGEQYF. Looking up the rest from reference TRBV11-2 and TRBJ2-7 gives the full variable domain: EAGVAQSPRYKIIEKRQSVAFWCNPISGHATLYWYQQILGQGPKLLIQFQNNGVVDDSQLPKDRFSAERLKGVDSTLKIQPAKLEDSAVYLCASSLGTGFIGEQYFGPGTRLTVT.

The chain is built from TRBV7-2 and TRBJ2-3, with a possible D match to TRBD1 (6 bases). Germline CDR1 reads SGHTA; CDR2 reads FQGNSA. V lost 3 bases and J lost 4, with 8 bases in between. The CDR3 covers 13 residues. CDR3 nucleotides: TGTGCCAGCAGCTTTCCAGGGGCAGATACGCAGTATTTT. This gives the protein CASSFPGADTQYF.

This chain joins TRBV9 and TRBJ2-7; 8 nucleotides agree with TRBD1. In germline, CDR1 is SGDLS, CDR2 YYNGEE. J lost 2 bases, V lost 4 bases, and 11 bases had no gene match. CDR3 length equals 16 residues. CDR3 region: CASSPLDRGPAYEQYF. CDR3 nucleotide sequence: TGTGCCAGCAGCCCTTTAGACAGGGGCCCTGCCTACGAGCAGTACTTC. Supplemented by reference TRBV9 and TRBJ2-7, the full variable domain reads DSGVTQTPKHLITATGQRVTLRCSPRSGDLSVYWYQQSLDQGLQFLIQYYNGEERAKGNILERFSAQQFPDLHSELNLSSLELGDSALYFCASSPLDRGPAYEQYFGPGTRLTVT.

This chain connects TRBV14 to TRBJ2-1; D perhaps matches TRBD1 (6 bases). Trimming stripped 0 bases from V and 2 bases from J, with 8 bases between. CDR3 length equals 15 residues. CDR1 is SGHDN and CDR2 is FVKESK in the germline V gene. The CDR3 reads CASSQEGGTYNEQFF. The CDR3 DNA is TGTGCCAGCAGCCAAGAAGGGGGAACCTACAATGAGCAGTTCTTC.

The chain is built from TRBV27 and TRBJ2-5; 7 nucleotides agree with TRBD2. The CDR3 has 16 amino acids. Germline CDR1 reads MNHEY; CDR2 reads SMNVEV (reference sequence). With V trimmed by 2 bases and J by 3 bases, 9 bases remained unmatched. CDR3 sequence: CASSLTLLLAEETQYF. The CDR3 coding sequence is TGTGCCAGCAGTTTAACCCTCCTCCTAGCGGAAGAGACCCAGTACTTC.

The chain couples TRBV13 to TRBJ2-7, with D uncertain. This CDR3 is 13 amino acids long. V shed 1 base and J shed 7 bases, with 11 bases lying between them. Germline V lookup: CDR1 PRHDT, CDR2 FYEKMQ (reference sequence). The DNA for the CDR3 is TGTGCCAGCAGCTTAGAGAATTTGAGGGAGCAGTACTTC. As protein: CASSLENLREQYF. Variable domain in full (rest from reference TRBV13 and TRBJ2-7): AAGVIQSPRHLIKEKRETATLKCYPIPRHDTVYWYQQGPGQDPQFLISFYEKMQSDKGSIPDRFSAQQFSDYHSELNMSSLELGDSALYFCASSLENLREQYFGPGTRLTVT.

The rearrangement links TRBV13 to TRBJ2-1, with 11 positions matching TRBD2. This CDR3 spans 15 amino acids. The trim removed 5 bases at V and 5 bases at J, leaving 5 bases unmatched. In germline, CDR1 is PRHDT, CDR2 FYEKMQ (reference sequence). The CDR3 protein is CASSQGLAENNEQFF. For the CDR3, the DNA is TGTGCCAGCAGCCAGGGACTAGCGGAAAACAATGAGCAGTTCTTC.

This rearrangement joins TRBV7-8 to TRBJ2-7; no clear D gene. The CDR3 has 14 residues. Looked up from germline, CDR1 is SGHVS and CDR2 is FQNEAQ. V was clipped by 1 base and J by 3 bases, with 10 bases between them. CDR3 sequence reads: CASSLGPRYYEQYF. The CDR3 coding sequence is TGTGCCAGCAGCTTAGGCCCTAGGTACTACGAGCAGTACTTC.

The genes are TRBV28 and TRBJ2-7; 7 bases agree with TRBD2. This CDR3 has 13 amino acids. CDR1 and CDR2 from the germline V gene are MDHEN and SYDVKM. V was clipped by 8 bases and J by 4 bases; unmatched bases: 8. The CDR3 is CASLERTSYEQYF. In DNA, the CDR3 is TGTGCCAGCCTCGAACGGACTAGTTACGAGCAGTACTTC.

As DNA, the CDR3 is TGTGCCAGCAGCGTAGGTCTAGGGAGGGGGGGCGTACAGGACGAGCAGTACTTC. Translating gives CASSVGLGRGGVQDEQYF. The V and J genes are TRBV9 and TRBJ2-7; maybe TRBD2 (7 bases). Trimming took 0 bases from V and 5 from J, leaving 24 bases between them. CDR1 and CDR2 (germline): SGDLS, YYNGEE. CDR3 length equals 18 residues.

This rearrangement joins TRBV9 to TRBJ1-2, with D unresolved. Trimming removed 6 bases at V and 2 bases at J, with 5 bases between. CDR1 is SGDLS, CDR2 YYNGEE, per germline. CDR3 length: 11 residues. The chain's CDR3 is CASIGNYGYTF. The DNA for the CDR3 is TGTGCCAGCATTGGGAACTATGGCTACACCTTC.

The rearrangement links TRBV28 to TRBJ2-1; 12 nucleotides agree with TRBD2. In germline, CDR1 is MDHEN, CDR2 SYDVKM. This CDR3 spans 16 amino acids. V lost 6 bases to trimming and J lost 5 bases; unmatched junction nucleotides: 8. The CDR3 loop is CASSPRTSGADNEQFF. For the CDR3, the DNA is TGTGCCAGCAGCCCCAGGACTAGCGGGGCTGACAATGAGCAGTTCTTC.

V and J are TRBV19 and TRBJ2-7; 10 bases map to TRBD2. The CDR3 is 15 amino acids. V lost 6 bases, J lost 5 bases, and 10 bases stayed unmatched. CDR1 and CDR2 from the germline V gene are LNHDA and SQIVND (reference sequence). CDR3 sequence reads: CASSPGTSGNNEQYF. CDR3 sequence (DNA): TGTGCCAGTAGCCCCGGAACTAGCGGGAACAACGAGCAGTACTTC.

The rearrangement joins TRBV19 to TRBJ2-7; no reliable D call. V lost 10 bases and J lost 0, with 19 bases in between. The CDR3 extends over 15 amino acids. Germline V gene data show CDR1 as LNHDA and CDR2 as SQIVND (reference sequence). As DNA, the CDR3 is TGTGCCACTAATGTATGTCAGGATTTCTCCTACGAGCAGTACTTC. Residues: CATNVCQDFSYEQYF. Full variable domain (outside the CDR3, taken from reference TRBV19 and TRBJ2-7): DGGITQSPKYLFRKEGQNVTLSCEQNLNHDAMYWYRQDPGQGLRLIYYSQIVNDFQKGDIAEGYSVSREKKESFPLTVTSAQKNPTAFYLCATNVCQDFSYEQYFGPGTRLTVT.

The chain couples TRBV21-1 to TRBJ2-5; TRBD1 is taken as the D call from the table, unchecked against the DNA. TRBV21-1 counts as a pseudogene. The CDR3 runs to 14 residues. Here the CDR3 reads CASSSRQVLETQYF. Here the CDR3 DNA reads TGTGCCAGCAGCTCTCGACAGGTACTAGAGACCCAGTACTTC.

The chain carries TRBV21-1 and TRBJ2-2; TRBD1, the D gene given by the table, was not confirmed from the DNA. TRBV21-1 has pseudogene status. The CDR3 sequence is 18 residues long. The DNA for the CDR3 is TGTGCCAGCAGCATCATCCCCTCCGGGACAGGGAGAACCGGGGAGCTGTTTTTT. Residues: CASSIIPSGTGRTGELFF.

The chain carries TRBV6-1 and TRBJ2-3; D possibly corresponds to TRBD2 (6 bases). CDR3 size: 13 residues. V was pared by 5 bases and J by 2 bases, with 8 bases between. From germline, CDR1 is MNHNS and CDR2 SASEGT. The CDR3 reads CASSRDFTDTQYF. The DNA for the CDR3 is TGTGCCAGCAGTCGGGACTTCACAGATACGCAGTATTTT.

The chain joins TRBV15 to TRBJ2-1, with TRBD2 identical over 10 bases. In germline, CDR1 is LNHNV, CDR2 YYDKDF (reference sequence). Germline trimming cut 5 bases from V and 0 bases from J; bases unmatched to any gene: 7. The CDR3 consists of 17 residues. CDR3 loop: CATSDSSGRRSYNEQFF. The CDR3 coding sequence is TGTGCCACCAGCGATTCTAGCGGGAGACGCTCCTACAATGAGCAGTTCTTC. The full variable domain, in which reference TRBV15 and TRBJ2-1 provide the parts outside the CDR3, is DAMVIQNPRYQVTQFGKPVTLSCSQTLNHNVMYWYQQKSSQAPKLLFHYYDKDFNNEADTPDNFQSRRPNTSFCFLDIRSPGLGDTAMYLCATSDSSGRRSYNEQFFGPGTRLTVL.

The chain links TRBV6-1 to TRBJ1-5; D remains ambiguous. This CDR3 has 12 amino acids. Germline CDR1 reads MNHNS; CDR2 reads SASEGT. V gave up 1 base and J gave up 12 bases, with 10 bases separating them. The CDR3 spells CASSEGGRVQHF. The CDR3 DNA reads TGTGCCAGCAGTGAAGGAGGGAGGGTCCAGCATTTT.

This sequence joins TRBV6-1 and TRBJ2-1; 11 positions agree with TRBD2. The CDR3 extends over 15 amino acids. V shed 3 bases, J shed 8 bases, and the junction held 6 bases outside the gene matches. CDR1 is MNHNS and CDR2 is SASEGT in the germline V gene. The CDR3 loop reads CASSETSGTVDEQFF. The CDR3 DNA is TGTGCCAGCAGTGAGACTAGCGGGACAGTGGATGAGCAGTTCTTC.

This clone was recorded once. The chain employs TRBV2 and TRBJ2-7; perhaps TRBD2 as D (6 bases). V was pared by 5 bases and J by 0 bases, with 17 bases between. Germline values: CDR1 SNHLY, CDR2 FYNNEI. The CDR3 spans 16 residues. The CDR3 protein is CASSSPGGSSSYEQYF. The CDR3 DNA reads TGTGCCAGCAGTTCCCCTGGGGGGTCGAGCTCCTACGAGCAGTACTTC.

The rearrangement joins TRBV11-2 to TRBJ2-5; TRBD2 aligns across 11 bases. V was clipped by 4 bases and J by 8 bases; unmatched bases: 6. Germline V gene data show CDR1 as SGHAT and CDR2 as FQNNGV. This CDR3 is 14 amino acids long. As DNA, the CDR3 is TGTGCCAGCAGCTCTCTCGGACTAGCGGGCACCCAGTACTTC. It specifies CASSSLGLAGTQYF.